This is a list of T cell receptor beta chains from one sample in a study of shared clonotypes between healthy human individuals. The data were produced by immunoSEQ multiplex PCR, yet TCRdb's version contains in-frame clones alone and is incomplete. The sample yields about 1.9 million clones, over 85% seen once. The sequencing input was naive CD8+ T cells from PBMCs. The source is a man aged 18 to 30 in good health. Some clones in this sample may be carry-over from other donors' samples. The CDR3 runs from the conserved cysteine through the conserved F or W. The D gene is left open where the match is weak. A clone size is listed for some rows: how often the clone was seen (once, few, many), or a class if it is expanded.

TRBV4-3	-	TRBJ1-5	TRBD1	TGCGCCAGCAGCCAAGGGACAGGAAAGCAGCCCCAGCATTTT	CASSQGTGKQPQHF
TRBV9	-	TRBJ1-2	-	TGTGCCAGCAGCGTAGAACGTGGGACACAAGTTGGCTACACCTTC	CASSVERGTQVGYTF
TRBV5-4	-	TRBJ1-3	TRBD1	TGTGCCAGCAGCTTGGACAGGGGAGGAAACACCATATATTTT	CASSLDRGGNTIYF
TRBV4-2	-	TRBJ2-7	-	TGTGCCAGCAGCTTCGGGGGGAGGGGGTCCTACGAGCAGTACTTC	CASSFGGRGSYEQYF
TRBV27	-	TRBJ2-2	-	TGTGCCAGCAGTCCCCTTGTCACCGGGGAGCTGTTTTTT	CASSPLVTGELFF
TRBV27	-	TRBJ2-7	-	TGTGCCAGCAGTTTATCGCAACTAGGATACGAGCAGTACTTC	CASSLSQLGYEQYF
TRBV9	-	TRBJ2-3	TRBD2	TGTGCCAGCAGTACCAGCGGGAGGGCCGGTGATACGCAGTATTTT	CASSTSGRAGDTQYF
TRBV27	-	TRBJ2-7	-	TGTGCCAGCAGTGCGCTCTGGGGCGCGAGCTCCTACGAGCAGTACTTC	CASSALWGASSYEQYF
TRBV28	-	TRBJ1-5	-	TGTGCCAGCAGTTTATGGCAGGGCCGTCAGCCCCAGCATTTT	CASSLWQGRQPQHF
TRBV5-8	-	TRBJ2-2	TRBD2	TGTGCCAGCAGCTTGACTGTCTGGCGGGAGGGGAACACCGGGGAGCTGTTTTTT	CASSLTVWREGNTGELFF
TRBV7-2	-	TRBJ1-2	-	TGTGCCAGAAAGACCGGGGACATTAACTATGGCTACACCTTC	CARKTGDINYGYTF
TRBV6-5	once	TRBJ2-7	TRBD1	TGTGCCAGTAGGGACAGATTTAACGAGCAGTACTTC	CASRDRFNEQYF
TRBV27	-	TRBJ2-7	TRBD1	TGTGCCAGCAGTTTATCCCCCGGGACAGGAGACTACGAGCAGTACTTC	CASSLSPGTGDYEQYF
TRBV9	-	TRBJ2-7	TRBD2	TGTGCCAGCAGCGCCGGACTAGCGGGAGGGCCCGGGCAGTACTTC	CASSAGLAGGPGQYF
TRBV4-3	-	TRBJ1-2	-	TGCGCCAGCAGCCAAGATCGGGTGAGACCACTCCCCGGTGGCTACACCTTC	CASSQDRVRPLPGGYTF